Listed below are T cell receptor beta chains from one sample, sequenced in a study of identical twins' blood T cells. TCRdb re-called the 5' RACE reads through MiXCR, storing one row per CDR3 protein. Altogether a few hundred thousand distinct CDR3 sequences are present, more than 25% being singletons, with the ten largest covering 5.5% to 7%. The source material was PBMCs. The receptors originated from a woman aged 18 to 55 in good health. Each CDR3 is given without its conserved first and last residue. Some rows have no size entry. The others give once, few or many, or a class for an expanded clone.

V: TRBV27; length: 15; size: -; CDR3: ASSRSPRDSFDYGYT
V: TRBV5-4; length: 13; size: -; CDR3: ASSPQTGHTGELF
V: TRBV27; length: 14; size: -; CDR3: ASRPGHPTSNTEAF
V: TRBV5-6; length: 12; size: -; CDR3: ASSRTSGQETHY
V: TRBV15; length: 13; size: once; CDR3: ATSRDKCFNEKLF
V: TRBV6-5; length: 12; size: few; CDR3: ASSSHTRASRAF
V: TRBV2; length: 13; size: few; CDR3: ASSPTGGNTGELF
V: TRBV5-1; length: 12; size: many; CDR3: ASSLVAAGTEAF
V: TRBV7-3; length: 12; size: -; CDR3: ASSFSGRGDEAF
V: TRBV15; length: 12; size: -; CDR3: ATSWAGQGTEAF
V: TRBV7-3; length: 11; size: few; CDR3: ASSLLGSDEQF
V: TRBV7-9; length: 12; size: -; CDR3: ASSNQGNNQPQH
V: TRBV9; length: 15; size: -; CDR3: ASSAADSREWDTEAF
V: TRBV3-1; length: 11; size: few; CDR3: ASSQGLDAEAF
V: TRBV29-1; length: 13; size: -; CDR3: SVEEGQGANQPQH
V: TRBV19; length: 14; size: -; CDR3: ASSTPAGGSNQPQH
V: TRBV29-1; length: 10; size: many; CDR3: SVGDSNQPQH
V: TRBV12-3/TRBV12-4; length: 13; size: -; CDR3: SSSLGRDFGYEQY
V: TRBV21-1; length: 11; size: many; CDR3: ASSKVKNQPQH
V: TRBV20-1; length: 13; size: -; CDR3: SLIRDRGSPYGYT
V: TRBV7-9; length: 14; size: many; CDR3: ASSLSGELNNQPQH
V: TRBV2; length: 15; size: -; CDR3: ASSYRGASLSTDTQY
V: TRBV5-6; length: 14; size: -; CDR3: ASSSQWTATNEKLF
V: TRBV2; length: 13; size: -; CDR3: ASRPEGTVNTEAF
V: TRBV11-2; length: 10; size: -; CDR3: ASIPKGTEAF
V: TRBV19; length: 11; size: -; CDR3: ASSIDRATEAF
V: TRBV29-1; length: 11; size: many; CDR3: SVELTGGEGYT
V: TRBV2; length: 14; size: -; CDR3: ASRSAGTSSGNTIY
V: TRBV20-1; length: 10; size: few; CDR3: SAMGQFGTQY
V: TRBV6-5; length: 13; size: few; CDR3: ASRITPPPYNEQF
V: TRBV11-3; length: 13; size: few; CDR3: ASSPLKGANTEAF
V: TRBV6-2/TRBV6-3; length: 9; size: -; CDR3: ASSSTAGQF
V: TRBV7-9; length: 10; size: few; CDR3: ASSSSGNGYT
V: TRBV10-3; length: 12; size: few; CDR3: ATSPNSGGNEQF
V: TRBV27; length: 11; size: -; CDR3: ASSPDTGQPQH
V: TRBV6-5; length: 13; size: once; CDR3: ASSQTGTGYEKLF
V: TRBV29-1; length: 12; size: -; CDR3: IVEDLYAGGKLF
V: TRBV18; length: 13; size: -; CDR3: ASSQGSSAGNTIY
V: TRBV20-1; length: 10; size: -; CDR3: SAWVPSNTQY
V: TRBV5-1; length: 14; size: -; CDR3: ASSPRLAGELGELF
V: TRBV20-1; length: 12; size: -; CDR3: SAPLVRGDTEAF
V: TRBV20-1; length: 11; size: few; CDR3: SASNRVNTEAF
V: TRBV7-9; length: 12; size: -; CDR3: ASSPPIPTDEAF
V: TRBV29-1; length: 10; size: -; CDR3: SVEDHRYGYT
V: TRBV9; length: 14; size: few; CDR3: ASSSRLAGEYNEQF
V: TRBV5-1; length: 13; size: -; CDR3: ASSLMGQGPEKLF
V: TRBV20-1; length: 15; size: -; CDR3: SARGQGRWGSTDTQY
V: TRBV10-3; length: 14; size: -; CDR3: AISESQGVSTDTQY